This T cell receptor (beta chain) emerged from a study of graft-versus-host responses after intestinal transplantation. Study-level information: Transplants given to recipients were multivisceral, liver-intestinal, or isolated intestinal. The study gave all recipients anti-thymocyte globulin induction, then tacrolimus and steroids for approximately three years.

The CDR3 sequence is 14 residues long. Germline-derived CDR1 and CDR2 are SGHNT and YYREEE (reference sequence). J gave up 8 bases and V 4 bases, and 8 bases lay outside the gene matches. This clone was detected only once. The antigen is not known. TCRdb's table, derived via immunoSEQ multiplex PCR, lists solely in-frame clones and lacks some. The sample records about 110,000 clones, roughly 92% being singletons. This clonotype was obtained from a human donor who was the organ donor for an intestinal transplant. Here the sequenced sample was unstimulated CD4+ T cells sorted from spleen or lymph node cells, taken before transplant. This chain joins TRBV5-4 and TRBJ1-2, with 10 bases that match TRBD1. CDR3 sequence (DNA): TGTGCCAGCAGCCCCGGGACAGGGGTTACCGGCTACACCTTC. Protein sequence: CASSPGTGVTGYTF.